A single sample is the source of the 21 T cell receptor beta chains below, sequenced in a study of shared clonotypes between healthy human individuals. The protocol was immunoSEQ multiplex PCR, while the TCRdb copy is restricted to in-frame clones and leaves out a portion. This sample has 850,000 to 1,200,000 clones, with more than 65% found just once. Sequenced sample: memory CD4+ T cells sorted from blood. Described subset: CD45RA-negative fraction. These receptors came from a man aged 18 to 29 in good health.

CDR3 coding DNA: TGTGCCAGCAGCACAAGTCAGGCCGGGCCAAGTTCACCCCTCCACTTT. Protein: CASSTSQAGPSSPLHF. V gene TRBV7-9 combines with J gene TRBJ1-6; D uncertain. Germline V gene sequence: CDR1 SEHNR, CDR2 FQNEAQ (reference sequence). The CDR3 contains 16 residues. V dropped 5 bases and J dropped 9 bases, with 20 bases sitting between them.

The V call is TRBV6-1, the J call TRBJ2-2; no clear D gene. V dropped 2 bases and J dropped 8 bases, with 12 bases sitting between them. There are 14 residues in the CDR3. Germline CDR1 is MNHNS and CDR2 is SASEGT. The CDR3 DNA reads TGTGCCAGCAGTGAAAGACACCCGATGGGGGAGCTGTTTTTT. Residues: CASSERHPMGELFF.

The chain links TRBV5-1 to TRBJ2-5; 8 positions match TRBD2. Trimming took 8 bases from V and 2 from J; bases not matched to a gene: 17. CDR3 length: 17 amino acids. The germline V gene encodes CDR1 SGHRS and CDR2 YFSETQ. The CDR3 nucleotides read TGCGCCAGTTCTCCCGTCGGAGGCGGGGGGAGGCAAGAGACCCAGTACTTC. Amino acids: CASSPVGGGGRQETQYF.

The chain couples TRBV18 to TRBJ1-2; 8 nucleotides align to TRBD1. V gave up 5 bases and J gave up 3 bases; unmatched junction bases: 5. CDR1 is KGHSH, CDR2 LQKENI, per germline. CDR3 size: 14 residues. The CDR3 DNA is TGTGCCAGCTCATCGGGACAGGAGTACTATGGCTACACCTTC. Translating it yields CASSSGQEYYGYTF.

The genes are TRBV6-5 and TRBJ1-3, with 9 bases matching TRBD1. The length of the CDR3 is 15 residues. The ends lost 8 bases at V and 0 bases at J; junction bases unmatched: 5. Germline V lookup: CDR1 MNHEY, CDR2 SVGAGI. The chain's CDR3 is CASWDRAYSGNTIYF. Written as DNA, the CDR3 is TGTGCCAGCTGGGACAGGGCCTACTCTGGAAACACCATATATTTT.

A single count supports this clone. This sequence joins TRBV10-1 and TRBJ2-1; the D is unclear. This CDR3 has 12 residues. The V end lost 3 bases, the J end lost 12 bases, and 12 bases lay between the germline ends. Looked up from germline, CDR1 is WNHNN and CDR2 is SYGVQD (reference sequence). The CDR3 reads CASSDTALGQFF. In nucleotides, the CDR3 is TGCGCCAGCAGTGATACAGCCCTGGGGCAGTTCTTC.

The CDR3 sequence is CAISGTRDGYTF. CDR3 DNA sequence: TGTGCCATCAGTGGGACCCGGGACGGCTACACCTTC. The V gene is TRBV10-3, the J gene TRBJ1-2; weak D call: TRBD1 (5 bases). The germline V gene has CDR1 ENHRY and CDR2 SYGVKD. This CDR3 spans 12 amino acids. The ends were cut back, 4 bases at V and 8 bases at J, with 11 bases in the middle.

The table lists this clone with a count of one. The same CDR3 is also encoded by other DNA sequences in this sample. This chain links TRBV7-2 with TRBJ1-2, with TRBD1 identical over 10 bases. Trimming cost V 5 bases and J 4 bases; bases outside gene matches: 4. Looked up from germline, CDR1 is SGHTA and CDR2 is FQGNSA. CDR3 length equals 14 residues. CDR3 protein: CASSPGQGGYGYTF. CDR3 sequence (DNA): TGTGCCAGCAGCCCCGGACAGGGGGGCTATGGCTACACCTTC.

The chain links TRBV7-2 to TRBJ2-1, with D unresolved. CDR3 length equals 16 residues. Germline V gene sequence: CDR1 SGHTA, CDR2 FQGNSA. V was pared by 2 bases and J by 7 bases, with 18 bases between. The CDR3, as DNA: TGTGCCAGCAGCTTACCAAGACCCGGACCCTCGAATGAGCAGTTCTTC. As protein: CASSLPRPGPSNEQFF.

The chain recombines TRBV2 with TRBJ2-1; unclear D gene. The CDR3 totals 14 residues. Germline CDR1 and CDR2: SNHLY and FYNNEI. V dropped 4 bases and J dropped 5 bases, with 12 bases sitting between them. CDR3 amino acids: CASSAVGLNNEQFF. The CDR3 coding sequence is TGTGCCAGCAGTGCGGTTGGGTTGAACAATGAGCAGTTCTTC. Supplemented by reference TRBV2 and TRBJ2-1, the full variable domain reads EPEVTQTPSHQVTQMGQEVILRCVPISNHLYFYWYRQILGQKVEFLVSFYNNEISEKSEIFDDQFSVERPDGSNFTLKIRSTKLEDSAMYFCASSAVGLNNEQFFGPGTRLTVL.

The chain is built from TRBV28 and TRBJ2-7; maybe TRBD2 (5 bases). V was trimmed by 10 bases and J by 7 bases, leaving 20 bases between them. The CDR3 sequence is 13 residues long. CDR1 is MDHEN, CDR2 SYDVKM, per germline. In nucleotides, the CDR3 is TGTGCCACCTATCCCCAACCTCGGGGTGAGCAGTACTTC. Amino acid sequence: CATYPQPRGEQYF.

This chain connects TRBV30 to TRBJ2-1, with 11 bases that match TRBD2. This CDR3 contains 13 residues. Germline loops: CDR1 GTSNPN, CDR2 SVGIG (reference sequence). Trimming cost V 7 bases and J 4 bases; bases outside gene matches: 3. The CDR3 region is CAFSGGAYNEQFF. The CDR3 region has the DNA TGTGCCTTTAGCGGGGGGGCTTACAATGAGCAGTTCTTC.

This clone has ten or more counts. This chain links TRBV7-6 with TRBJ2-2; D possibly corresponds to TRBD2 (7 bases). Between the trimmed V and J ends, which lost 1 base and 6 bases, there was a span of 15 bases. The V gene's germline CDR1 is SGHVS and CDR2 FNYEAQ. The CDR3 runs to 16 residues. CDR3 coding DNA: TGTGCCAGCAGCTTAGTCGGGGGGCAGATCGCCGGGGAGCTGTTTTTT. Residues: CASSLVGGQIAGELFF.

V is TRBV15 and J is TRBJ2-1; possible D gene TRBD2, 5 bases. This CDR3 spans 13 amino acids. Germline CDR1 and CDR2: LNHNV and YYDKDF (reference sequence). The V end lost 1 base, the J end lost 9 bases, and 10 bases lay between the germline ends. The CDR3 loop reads CATSRGATIEQFF. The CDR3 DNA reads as TGTGCCACCAGCAGAGGGGCGACTATTGAGCAGTTCTTC. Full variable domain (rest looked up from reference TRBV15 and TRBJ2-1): DAMVIQNPRYQVTQFGKPVTLSCSQTLNHNVMYWYQQKSSQAPKLLFHYYDKDFNNEADTPDNFQSRRPNTSFCFLDIRSPGLGDTAMYLCATSRGATIEQFFGPGTRLTVL.

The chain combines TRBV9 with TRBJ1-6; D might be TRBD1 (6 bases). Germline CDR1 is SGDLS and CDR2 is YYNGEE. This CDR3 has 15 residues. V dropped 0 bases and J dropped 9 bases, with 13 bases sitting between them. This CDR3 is CASSVDGGGSSPLHF. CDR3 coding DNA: TGTGCCAGCAGCGTAGATGGAGGGGGTAGTTCACCCCTCCACTTT. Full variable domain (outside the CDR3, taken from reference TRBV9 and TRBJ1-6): DSGVTQTPKHLITATGQRVTLRCSPRSGDLSVYWYQQSLDQGLQFLIQYYNGEERAKGNILERFSAQQFPDLHSELNLSSLELGDSALYFCASSVDGGGSSPLHFGNGTRLTVT.

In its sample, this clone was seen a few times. The chain's CDR3 is CASSGQRAYGYTF. The CDR3 region has the DNA TGTGCCAGCAGTGGACAGAGGGCCTATGGCTACACCTTC. V usage is TRBV2 and J usage is TRBJ1-2, with D maybe TRBD1 (5 bases). The V end was cut by 4 bases, the J end by 4 bases, with 10 bases between. Germline-derived CDR1 and CDR2 are SNHLY and FYNNEI. This CDR3 comprises 13 residues.

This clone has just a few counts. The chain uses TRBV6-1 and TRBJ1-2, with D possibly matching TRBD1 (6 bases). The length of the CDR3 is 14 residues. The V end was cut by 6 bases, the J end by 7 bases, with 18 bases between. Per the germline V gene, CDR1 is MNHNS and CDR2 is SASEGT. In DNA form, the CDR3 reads TGTGCCAGCAGGGAGACAGGTGAAGGGGGTGGCTACACCTTC. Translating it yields CASRETGEGGGYTF.

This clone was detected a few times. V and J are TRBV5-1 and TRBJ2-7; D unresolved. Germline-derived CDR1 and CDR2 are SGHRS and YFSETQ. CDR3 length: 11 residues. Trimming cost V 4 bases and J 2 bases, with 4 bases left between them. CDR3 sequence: CASSQTYEQYF. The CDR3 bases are TGCGCCAGCAGCCAGACCTACGAGCAGTACTTC.

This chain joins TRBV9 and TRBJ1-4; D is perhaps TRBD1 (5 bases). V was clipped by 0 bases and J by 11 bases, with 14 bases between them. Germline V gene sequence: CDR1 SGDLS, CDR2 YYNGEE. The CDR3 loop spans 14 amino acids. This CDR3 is CASSVGSRVGKLFF. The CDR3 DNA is TGTGCCAGCAGCGTAGGGTCCAGGGTGGGCAAACTGTTTTTT. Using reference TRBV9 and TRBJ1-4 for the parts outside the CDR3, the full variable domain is DSGVTQTPKHLITATGQRVTLRCSPRSGDLSVYWYQQSLDQGLQFLIQYYNGEERAKGNILERFSAQQFPDLHSELNLSSLELGDSALYFCASSVGSRVGKLFFGSGTQLSVL.

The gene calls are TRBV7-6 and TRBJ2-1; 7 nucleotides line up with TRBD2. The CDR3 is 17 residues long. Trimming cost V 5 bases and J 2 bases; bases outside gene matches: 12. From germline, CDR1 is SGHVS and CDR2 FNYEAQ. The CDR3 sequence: CASSRDGRELAYNEQFF. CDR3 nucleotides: TGTGCCAGCAGCCGCGATGGGCGGGAGCTCGCCTACAATGAGCAGTTCTTC.

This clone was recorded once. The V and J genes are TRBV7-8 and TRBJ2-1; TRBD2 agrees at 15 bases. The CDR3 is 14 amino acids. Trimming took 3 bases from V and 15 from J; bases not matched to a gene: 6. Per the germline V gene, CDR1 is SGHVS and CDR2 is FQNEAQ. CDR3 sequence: CASSFGTSGGPVFF. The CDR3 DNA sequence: TGTGCCAGCAGCTTCGGGACTAGCGGGGGGCCGGTGTTCTTC.